One sample yielded the 9 T cell receptor beta chains listed below, sequenced in a study of T-cell memory formation after mild COVID-19. Each CDR3 protein is one row after TCRdb ran MiXCR on the 5' RACE reads. This table has 150,000 to 200,000 distinct CDR3 sequences, about a sixth appearing once. Sequenced: PBMCs or a T cell subset sorted from them (not recorded which). The receptors derive from an adult woman who had mild COVID-19 (a few samples of this study predate the infection). Cell type and time point are not known.

This clonotype was counted only a few times. The chain employs TRBV5-1 and TRBJ2-7; 12 positions agree with TRBD2. Germline CDR1 and CDR2: SGHRS and YFSETQ. V was clipped by 3 bases and J by 5 bases; unmatched bases: 6. This CDR3 has 15 amino acids. In DNA form, the CDR3 reads TGCGCCAGCAGCTGGCTAGCGGGGGGGAACGACGAGCAGTACTTC. This gives the protein CASSWLAGGNDEQYF.

The V gene is TRBV5-1, the J gene TRBJ1-6; D is unresolved. V gave up 0 bases and J gave up 6 bases, with 10 bases separating them. CDR1 is SGHRS and CDR2 is YFSETQ in the germline V gene. There are 15 residues in the CDR3. This CDR3 is CASSLVQRSNSPLHF. In nucleotides, the CDR3 is TGCGCCAGCAGCTTGGTACAGAGATCTAATTCACCCCTCCACTTT.

The chain employs TRBV24-1 and TRBJ2-1; 9 nucleotides line up with TRBD1. Germline-derived CDR1 and CDR2 are KGHDR and SFDVKD. The CDR3 is 14 residues long. The trim removed 7 bases at V and 6 bases at J, leaving 6 bases unmatched. CDR3 bases: TGTGCCACCAGCCCGACGACAGGGGGCAATGAGCAGTTCTTC. Its translation is CATSPTTGGNEQFF.

The chain carries TRBV5-1 and TRBJ1-1, with unresolved D. This CDR3 comprises 15 residues. CDR1 is SGHRS and CDR2 is YFSETQ in the germline V gene. V lost 0 bases, J lost 1 base, and 10 bases lay in between. The CDR3 reads CASSLEEGSNTEAFF. In DNA form, the CDR3 reads TGCGCCAGCAGCTTGGAAGAAGGGTCGAACACTGAAGCTTTCTTT.

Many counts were recorded for this clonotype. V and J are TRBV7-3 and TRBJ2-1, with D tentatively TRBD2 (6 bases). CDR1 SGHTA and CDR2 FQGTGA come from the germline V gene. The V gene lost 5 bases and the J gene lost 10 bases, with 21 bases spanning the gap. The CDR3 consists of 15 residues. The CDR3 sequence is CASSQRGGREGEQFF. The CDR3 nucleotides are TGTGCCAGCAGCCAAAGGGGTGGGCGGGAAGGAGAGCAGTTCTTC.

In this sample, this clonotype turned up a few times. The chain is built from TRBV5-6 and TRBJ2-4; D is possibly TRBD2 (5 bases). With 6 bases removed from V and 1 base from J, the gap between germline ends came to 11 bases. The germline gives CDR1 SGHDT, CDR2 YYEEEE. This CDR3 is built from 14 residues. This CDR3 reads CASTRPGAKNIQYF. CDR3 nucleotide sequence: TGTGCCAGCACCCGCCCGGGGGCCAAAAACATTCAGTACTTC.

At least ten counts were recorded for this clonotype. The chain is built from TRBV7-7 and TRBJ2-1, with a tentative D call TRBD2 (5 bases). Germline-derived CDR1 and CDR2 are SSHAT and FNYEAQ (reference sequence). Trimming removed 1 base at V and 4 bases at J, with 8 bases between. This CDR3 comprises 14 residues. DNA of the CDR3: TGTGCCAGCAGCTTAGACGGGGTTTACAATGAGCAGTTCTTC. Amino acids: CASSLDGVYNEQFF.

V is TRBV6-1 and J is TRBJ1-1; no definite D call. CDR3 length: 13 amino acids. The V and J ends lost 6 bases and 4 bases respectively, with 12 bases between them. CDR1 MNHNS and CDR2 SASEGT come from the germline V gene. CDR3: CASRVGEFTEAFF. CDR3 DNA: TGTGCCAGCAGGGTTGGGGAATTCACTGAAGCTTTCTTT.

This chain links TRBV5-6 with TRBJ2-4, with unresolved D. The CDR3 spans 16 residues. The germline V and J ends were trimmed by 0 bases and 0 bases, with 10 bases remaining between them. Per the germline V gene, CDR1 is SGHDT and CDR2 is YYEEEE. In DNA, the CDR3 is TGTGCCAGCAGCTTGGGACTGGCCCTAGCCAAAAACATTCAGTACTTC. This codes for CASSLGLALAKNIQYF.